This T cell receptor beta chain was sequenced for a study of blood T cell repertoires in COVID-19 (dated by TCRdb to about 2020). Background on the whole study: Samples covering the acute and convalescent phases of COVID-19 were provided by collaborators in the United States, Italy and Spain. The material from the prospective study consisted of cDNA or gDNA derived from T cells, B-cell-depleted T cells, or PBMCs. Subjects who had been exposed to COVID-19, were actively infected with it, or had recovered from it provided the deeply sampled blood TCRbeta repertoires that made up the dataset. The repertoires were released in a freely available public database meant as a resource for research on the immune response to SARS-CoV-2. Samples were obtained from the ongoing ImmuneRACE study (first 160 participants) and from 1,254 subjects provided by 6 global collaborators. The sample metadata nearly always contained a de-identified subject ID, COVID-19 status, age in years and sex. Where HLA class I and class II types were available, the types were taken from metadata supplied by the sample provider, not from assay-based typing. The research as a whole found: The quantity of clinical and demographic metadata differed by source and by participant and was supplied without curation.

The CDR3 has 16 amino acids, counting the end cysteine and phenylalanine. Just CDR3 DNA is preserved here, 48 bases in frame from base 1. CDR1 and CDR2 (KGHSH, LQKENI) derive from the germline V gene. V is pared back by 6 bases and J by 5 bases, with 22 bases lying between the germline termini. As for this clone: There is no known antigen for this receptor. Per-nucleotide qualities are absent, and no much larger clonotype sits a single base away.

TCRbeta CDR3 regions were amplified from genomic DNA using the immunoSEQ Assay, a bias-controlled multiplex PCR. As for how the authors treated the data: Within the assay, amplification of reference gene primers was used to estimate how many nucleated cells each sample contained. To quantify the absolute abundance of each unique TCRbeta CDR3 rearrangement, sequence reads were collapsed and filtered. For each sample, productive Simpson clonality was calculated as the square root of Simpson's diversity index over productive rearrangements. Sourced from immuneACCESS, this table was stored by TCRdb with only in-frame sequences that have V and J called. A share of the clones is absent; for the studies checked, an unresolved V gene accounts for under half, and the remainder has no known explanation. V and J calls and clone size are copied from that table; D and trimming were computed from the DNA. A total of around 100,000 clones appear in this sample, around 87% of them only once. 15% to 19% of the sample is in the top ten clones.

Each collaborating institution followed its own protocols to collect whole blood in K2EDTA tubes. For TCRbeta analysis, collaborators shipped samples as frozen whole blood, isolated PBMCs, or DNA extracted from either of those sample types. Input material: peripheral blood. The sequence joins TRBV18 to TRBJ2-5; possibly the D gene is TRBD2, per 5 matching bases. This clonotype was sampled from a human donor in a cohort sampled during active COVID-19. DNA sequence: TGTGCCAGCTCCCGAGGTCGGACCTCTCCGGGGGAGACCCAGTACTTC. This sequence encodes CASSRGRTSPGETQYF.